This T cell receptor (beta chain) derives from a study of blood T cell repertoires in COVID-19. Profiling relied on immunoSEQ multiplex PCR, and the TCRdb table lists in-frame clones only, not all of them. The sample yields hundreds of thousands of clones, 75% to 90% seen once. The CDR3 length is 15 residues. Germline V gene sequence: CDR1 MNHEY, CDR2 SVGAGI. Between the trimmed V and J ends, which lost 5 bases and 0 bases, there was a span of 14 bases. The sequence was collected from a man aged 30 to 39 who had recovered from COVID-19. The chain carries TRBV6-5 and TRBJ2-7; D may be TRBD2 (6 bases). Sequencing was done on a sample of PBMCs or T cells enriched from blood (not recorded which). The CDR3 protein is CASSRGGTHSYEQYF. CDR3 nucleotides: TGTGCCAGCAGTCGGGGCGGGACCCACTCCTACGAGCAGTACTTC.